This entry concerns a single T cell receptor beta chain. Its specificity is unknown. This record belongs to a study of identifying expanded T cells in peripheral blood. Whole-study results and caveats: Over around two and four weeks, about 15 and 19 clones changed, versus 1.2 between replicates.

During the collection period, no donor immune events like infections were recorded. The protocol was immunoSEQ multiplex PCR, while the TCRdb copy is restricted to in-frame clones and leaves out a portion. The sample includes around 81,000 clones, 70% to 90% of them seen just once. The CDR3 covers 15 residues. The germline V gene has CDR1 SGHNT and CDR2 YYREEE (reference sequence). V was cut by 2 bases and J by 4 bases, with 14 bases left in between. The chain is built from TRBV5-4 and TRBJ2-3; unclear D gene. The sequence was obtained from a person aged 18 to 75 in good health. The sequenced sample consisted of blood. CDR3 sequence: CASSFYLDESDTQYF. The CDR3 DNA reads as TGTGCCAGCAGCTTCTACCTGGATGAGTCAGATACGCAGTATTTT.